This passage covers 3 T cell receptor beta chains from one sample sequenced in a study of T cell repertoires in cytomegalovirus infection. Each CDR3 protein is one row after TCRdb ran MiXCR on the reads. In the table there are more than 650,000 distinct CDR3 sequences, about a third of which are singletons. The material sequenced was PBMCs. Every receptor here comes from a human donor in good health (CMV status not recorded). Some clones in this sample may be carry-over from other donors' samples.

This clonotype has a handful of counts. The V call is TRBV4-2, the J call TRBJ2-2; D might be TRBD2 (5 bases). CDR1 is LGHNA and CDR2 is YNFKEQ in the germline V gene. The CDR3 contains 14 residues. V was cut by 4 bases and J by 5 bases, with 11 bases left in between. As DNA, the CDR3 is TGTGCCAGCAGCCTCGGGTGGGAGACCGGGGAGCTGTTTTTT. Translation: CASSLGWETGELFF.

There are many counts of this clonotype. The chain carries TRBV28 and TRBJ1-2, with D unresolved. Germline V gives CDR1 MDHEN, CDR2 SYDVKM. Trimming took 6 bases from V and 5 from J, leaving 13 bases between them. CDR3 length equals 13 residues. In DNA, the CDR3 is TGTGCCAGCAGCGGATTCAGCTATTATGGCTACACCTTC. Its translation is CASSGFSYYGYTF.

The chain is built from TRBV20-1 and TRBJ2-7; 10 bases agree with TRBD2. Losses at the gene ends were 5 bases for V and 5 bases for J; bases not matched to a gene: 9. The CDR3 contains 14 residues. Germline CDR1 is DFQATT and CDR2 is SNEGSKA (reference sequence). The CDR3 loop reads CSAGKTSGRHEQYF. The CDR3 DNA reads as TGCAGTGCTGGCAAGACTAGCGGGCGGCACGAGCAGTACTTC.